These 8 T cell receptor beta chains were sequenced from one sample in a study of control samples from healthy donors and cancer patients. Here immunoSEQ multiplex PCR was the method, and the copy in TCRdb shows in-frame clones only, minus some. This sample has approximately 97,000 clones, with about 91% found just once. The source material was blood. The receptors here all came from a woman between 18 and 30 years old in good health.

CDR3 DNA sequence: TGTGCCTGGAGAGTAGGTTGGGCCGAAGATACGCAGTATTTT. Translating it yields CAWRVGWAEDTQYF. The chain carries TRBV30 and TRBJ2-3; D not certain. The CDR3 is 14 residues long. The germline CDR1 and CDR2 sequences are GTSNPN and SVGIG (reference sequence). V lost 3 bases, J lost 5 bases, and 15 bases lay in between.

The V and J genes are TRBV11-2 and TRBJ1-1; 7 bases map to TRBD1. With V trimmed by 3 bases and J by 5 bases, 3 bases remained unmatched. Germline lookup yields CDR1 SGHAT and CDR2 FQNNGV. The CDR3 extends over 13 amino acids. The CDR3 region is CASSFKGATEAFF. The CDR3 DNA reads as TGTGCCAGCAGCTTTAAGGGGGCTACTGAAGCTTTCTTT.

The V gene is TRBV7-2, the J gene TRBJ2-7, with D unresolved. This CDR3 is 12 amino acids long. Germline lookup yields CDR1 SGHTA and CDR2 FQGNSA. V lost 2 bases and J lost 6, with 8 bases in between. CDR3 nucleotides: TGTGCCAGCAGCTTAAGCCCAGCCGAGCAGTACTTC. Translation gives CASSLSPAEQYF.

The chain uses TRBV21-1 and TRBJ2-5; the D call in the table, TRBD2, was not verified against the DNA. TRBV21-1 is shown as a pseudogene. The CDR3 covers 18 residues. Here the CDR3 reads CASSCTTRGCMVPETQYF. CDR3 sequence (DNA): TGTGCCAGCAGCTGCACCACCCGGGGGTGCATGGTCCCGGAGACCCAGTACTTC.

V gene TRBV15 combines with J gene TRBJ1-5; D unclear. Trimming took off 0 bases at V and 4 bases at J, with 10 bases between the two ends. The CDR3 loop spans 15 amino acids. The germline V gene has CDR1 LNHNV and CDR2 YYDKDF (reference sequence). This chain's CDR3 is CATSRDVGLNQPQHF. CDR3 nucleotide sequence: TGTGCCACCAGCAGAGATGTGGGGTTAAATCAGCCCCAGCATTTT.

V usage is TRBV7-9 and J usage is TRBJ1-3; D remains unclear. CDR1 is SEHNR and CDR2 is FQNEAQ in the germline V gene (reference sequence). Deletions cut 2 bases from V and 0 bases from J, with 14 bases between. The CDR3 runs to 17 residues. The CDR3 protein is CASSLNSKAYSGNTIYF. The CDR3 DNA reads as TGTGCCAGCAGCTTAAATTCTAAGGCATACTCTGGAAACACCATATATTTT.

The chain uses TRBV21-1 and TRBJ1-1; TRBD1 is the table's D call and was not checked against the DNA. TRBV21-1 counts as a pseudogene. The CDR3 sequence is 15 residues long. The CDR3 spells CASTPQDRGMPEAFF. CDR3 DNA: TGTGCCAGCACGCCACAGGACAGGGGAATGCCTGAAGCTTTCTTT.

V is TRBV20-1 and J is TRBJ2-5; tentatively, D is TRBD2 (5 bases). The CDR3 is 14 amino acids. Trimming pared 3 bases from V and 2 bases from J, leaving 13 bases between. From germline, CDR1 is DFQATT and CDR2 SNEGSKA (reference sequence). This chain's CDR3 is CSASSSSWQETQYF. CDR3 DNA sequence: TGCAGTGCTAGTTCTTCTAGCTGGCAAGAGACCCAGTACTTC.